The rows below give T cell receptor beta chains drawn from one sample of a study of post-analysis software for immune sequencing data. Using its own MiXCR run on the PCR reads, TCRdb lists one record per CDR3 protein. Found here are 820,000 or so distinct CDR3 sequences, approximately 57% of them singletons; the top ten hold approximately 4.2%. Sequencing was done on a sample of blood. These TCRs come from a girl between 5 and 17 years old with multiple sclerosis. Both conserved end residues are part of each CDR3. The order of the fields is D gene, V gene, clone size, J gene, CDR3 protein, CDR3 DNA. A D gene is named only where the DNA matches it firmly. Clone size appears in some rows only: once, few, many, or a class for an expanded clone.

D gene: NA
V gene: TRBV5-1
clone size: NA
J gene: TRBJ2-5
CDR3 protein: CASSPNMETQYF
CDR3 DNA: TGCGCCAGCAGCCCGAACATGGAGACCCAGTACTTC

D gene: NA
V gene: TRBV7-9
clone size: few
J gene: TRBJ1-2
CDR3 protein: CASSGGRVEGHTF
CDR3 DNA: TGTGCCAGCAGTGGCGGACGGGTGGAGGGGCACACCTTC

D gene: NA
V gene: TRBV20-1
clone size: NA
J gene: TRBJ2-7
CDR3 protein: CSARPENLLYEQYF
CDR3 DNA: TGCAGTGCTAGACCAGAGAATCTCCTCTACGAGCAGTACTTC

D gene: TRBD1
V gene: TRBV5-6
clone size: NA
J gene: TRBJ2-1
CDR3 protein: CASSLRTGDEQFF
CDR3 DNA: TGTGCCAGCAGCCTCCGGACAGGTGATGAGCAGTTCTTC

D gene: NA
V gene: TRBV7-2
clone size: few
J gene: TRBJ1-4
CDR3 protein: CASNQGRENEKLFF
CDR3 DNA: TGTGCCAGCAACCAGGGACGGGAGAATGAAAAACTGTTTTTT

D gene: NA
V gene: TRBV15
clone size: NA
J gene: TRBJ2-5
CDR3 protein: CATSRDLGGPGETQYF
CDR3 DNA: TGTGCCACCAGCAGAGATCTAGGGGGGCCGGGAGAGACCCAGTACTTC

D gene: NA
V gene: TRBV12-3/TRBV12-4
clone size: NA
J gene: TRBJ2-1
CDR3 protein: CASSREGTYSYNEQFF
CDR3 DNA: TGTGCCAGCAGCCGAGAGGGGACTTACTCCTACAATGAGCAGTTCTTC

D gene: TRBD2
V gene: TRBV20-1
clone size: NA
J gene: TRBJ2-4
CDR3 protein: CSGRRGDIQYF
CDR3 DNA: TGCAGTGGCCGACGGGGGGACATTCAGTACTTC

D gene: TRBD1
V gene: TRBV7-6
clone size: NA
J gene: TRBJ2-7
CDR3 protein: CASTVRTGSVDEQYF
CDR3 DNA: TGTGCCAGCACCGTCCGGACAGGGTCAGTGGACGAGCAGTACTTC

D gene: NA
V gene: TRBV12-3/TRBV12-4
clone size: NA
J gene: TRBJ2-4
CDR3 protein: CASSLWGSGNIQYF
CDR3 DNA: TGTGCCAGCAGTTTGTGGGGTAGCGGAAACATTCAGTACTTC

D gene: NA
V gene: TRBV5-1
clone size: NA
J gene: TRBJ2-7
CDR3 protein: CASSALDSYEQYF
CDR3 DNA: TGCGCCAGCAGCGCATTGGACAGTTACGAGCAGTACTTC

D gene: NA
V gene: TRBV15
clone size: few
J gene: TRBJ2-7
CDR3 protein: CATSMRLTLYEQYF
CDR3 DNA: TGTGCCACCAGCATGAGACTCACCCTCTACGAGCAGTACTTC

D gene: TRBD2
V gene: TRBV20-1
clone size: NA
J gene: TRBJ2-5
CDR3 protein: CSAKSGRGETQYF
CDR3 DNA: TGCAGTGCGAAGAGCGGGAGGGGGGAGACCCAGTACTTC

D gene: NA
V gene: TRBV9
clone size: NA
J gene: TRBJ2-2
CDR3 protein: CASSASVGGPNTGELFF
CDR3 DNA: TGTGCCAGCAGCGCGAGCGTGGGGGGCCCTAACACCGGGGAGCTGTTTTTT

D gene: NA
V gene: TRBV7-2
clone size: NA
J gene: TRBJ2-7
CDR3 protein: CASSLAPGATYEQYF
CDR3 DNA: TGTGCCAGCAGCTTAGCCCCTGGGGCCACCTACGAGCAGTACTTC

D gene: TRBD2
V gene: TRBV4-2
clone size: few
J gene: TRBJ2-1
CDR3 protein: CASSQGAGGVNEQFF
CDR3 DNA: TGTGCCAGCAGCCAAGGGGCGGGAGGGGTCAATGAGCAGTTCTTC

D gene: NA
V gene: TRBV27
clone size: NA
J gene: TRBJ2-1
CDR3 protein: CASSLREPYNEQFF
CDR3 DNA: TGTGCCAGCAGTTTAAGGGAGCCTTACAATGAGCAGTTCTTC

D gene: TRBD1
V gene: TRBV2
clone size: NA
J gene: TRBJ2-1
CDR3 protein: CASSQRTGGVINEQFF
CDR3 DNA: TGTGCCAGCAGTCAACGGACAGGGGGCGTCATAAATGAGCAGTTCTTC

D gene: NA
V gene: TRBV2
clone size: few
J gene: TRBJ2-3
CDR3 protein: CASSMGDTQYF
CDR3 DNA: TGTGCCAGCAGCATGGGGGATACGCAGTATTTT

D gene: TRBD2
V gene: TRBV19
clone size: NA
J gene: TRBJ2-1
CDR3 protein: CASSGTSGIGEQFF
CDR3 DNA: TGTGCCAGTAGTGGGACTAGCGGGATTGGTGAGCAGTTCTTC

D gene: NA
V gene: TRBV7-3
clone size: NA
J gene: TRBJ2-7
CDR3 protein: CASSPTHQGPYEQYF
CDR3 DNA: TGTGCCAGCAGCCCGACACACCAGGGGCCCTACGAGCAGTACTTC

D gene: NA
V gene: TRBV12-5
clone size: NA
J gene: TRBJ2-7
CDR3 protein: CASGLVLGSNPYEQYF
CDR3 DNA: TGTGCTAGTGGTTTGGTACTGGGCAGTAACCCCTACGAGCAGTACTTC

D gene: TRBD2
V gene: TRBV11-2
clone size: NA
J gene: TRBJ2-7
CDR3 protein: CASSWTSGTTYEQYF
CDR3 DNA: TGTGCCAGCAGCTGGACTAGCGGAACCACCTACGAGCAGTACTTC

D gene: TRBD2
V gene: TRBV5-1
clone size: NA
J gene: TRBJ2-5
CDR3 protein: CASSLSAGSQETQYF
CDR3 DNA: TGCGCCAGCAGCTTGTCAGCGGGGAGCCAAGAGACCCAGTACTTC

D gene: TRBD2
V gene: TRBV6-6
clone size: few
J gene: TRBJ2-4
CDR3 protein: CASQTSGEALAKNIQYF
CDR3 DNA: TGTGCCAGCCAAACTAGCGGGGAGGCCCTGGCCAAAAACATTCAGTACTTC

D gene: NA
V gene: TRBV20-1
clone size: few
J gene: TRBJ2-7
CDR3 protein: CSAREERSSYEQYF
CDR3 DNA: TGCAGTGCTAGAGAAGAACGGAGCTCCTACGAGCAGTACTTC

D gene: NA
V gene: TRBV12-3/TRBV12-4
clone size: few
J gene: TRBJ2-7
CDR3 protein: CASSRDRTSSYEQYF
CDR3 DNA: TGTGCCAGCAGTAGAGACAGGACAAGCTCCTACGAGCAGTACTTC

D gene: NA
V gene: TRBV12-5
clone size: NA
J gene: TRBJ2-3
CDR3 protein: CASGFEVGRVGYF
CDR3 DNA: TGTGCTAGTGGTTTTGAGGTCGGCAGGGTAGGGTATTTT

D gene: TRBD2
V gene: TRBV20-1
clone size: NA
J gene: TRBJ2-7
CDR3 protein: CSAIQRGHSYEQYF
CDR3 DNA: TGCAGTGCTATACAGCGGGGCCATTCCTACGAGCAGTACTTC

D gene: NA
V gene: TRBV11-2
clone size: few
J gene: TRBJ2-7
CDR3 protein: CASSPTDRPYEQYF
CDR3 DNA: TGTGCCAGCAGCCCTACCGACCGTCCCTACGAGCAGTACTTC

D gene: TRBD1
V gene: TRBV2
clone size: NA
J gene: TRBJ2-1
CDR3 protein: CASLDRGRSYNEQFF
CDR3 DNA: TGTGCCAGCCTCGACAGGGGAAGGTCCTACAATGAGCAGTTCTTC

D gene: TRBD2
V gene: TRBV29-1
clone size: NA
J gene: TRBJ2-7
CDR3 protein: CSVADGRAYEQYF
CDR3 DNA: TGCAGCGTTGCGGACGGGAGGGCCTACGAGCAGTACTTC

D gene: TRBD1
V gene: TRBV20-1
clone size: NA
J gene: TRBJ2-5
CDR3 protein: CSATSGTELGTQYF
CDR3 DNA: TGCAGTGCTACATCCGGGACAGAACTTGGGACCCAGTACTTC

D gene: NA
V gene: TRBV20-1
clone size: NA
J gene: TRBJ1-5
CDR3 protein: CSATRLGVGSNQPQHF
CDR3 DNA: TGCAGTGCCACCCGATTGGGGGTAGGGAGCAATCAGCCCCAGCATTTT

D gene: NA
V gene: TRBV30
clone size: few
J gene: TRBJ2-5
CDR3 protein: CAWSGGIGETQYF
CDR3 DNA: TGTGCCTGGAGTGGGGGAATCGGAGAGACCCAGTACTTC

D gene: NA
V gene: TRBV7-2
clone size: NA
J gene: TRBJ2-5
CDR3 protein: CASSPKYTQYF
CDR3 DNA: TGTGCCAGCAGCCCCAAATACACCCAGTACTTC

D gene: TRBD2
V gene: TRBV12-3/TRBV12-4
clone size: NA
J gene: TRBJ2-1
CDR3 protein: CASSYPSGSAGNEQFF
CDR3 DNA: TGTGCCAGCAGTTACCCTAGCGGGTCAGCAGGGAATGAGCAGTTCTTC

D gene: NA
V gene: TRBV12-3/TRBV12-4
clone size: once
J gene: TRBJ2-1
CDR3 protein: CASSPNSREQFF
CDR3 DNA: TGTGCCAGCAGTCCCAACTCCCGGGAGCAGTTCTTC

D gene: TRBD1
V gene: TRBV4-1
clone size: NA
J gene: TRBJ2-4
CDR3 protein: CASSLYGTGLFVKNIQYF
CDR3 DNA: TGCGCCAGCAGCTTATACGGGACAGGGTTGTTCGTCAAAAACATTCAGTACTTC

D gene: NA
V gene: TRBV29-1
clone size: NA
J gene: TRBJ2-5
CDR3 protein: CSVEGATGFETQYF
CDR3 DNA: TGCAGCGTTGAAGGGGCGACAGGATTCGAGACCCAGTACTTC

D gene: TRBD2
V gene: TRBV28
clone size: NA
J gene: TRBJ2-7
CDR3 protein: CAAYGGLAGVGSYEQYF
CDR3 DNA: TGTGCCGCCTATGGGGGGCTAGCGGGAGTAGGGTCCTACGAGCAGTACTTC

D gene: TRBD1
V gene: TRBV5-1
clone size: NA
J gene: TRBJ2-1
CDR3 protein: CASSPRRQGANNEQFF
CDR3 DNA: TGCGCCAGCAGCCCCAGGCGGCAGGGGGCGAACAATGAGCAGTTCTTC

D gene: NA
V gene: TRBV29-1
clone size: few
J gene: TRBJ2-1
CDR3 protein: CSARVGPNEQFF
CDR3 DNA: TGCAGCGCCAGAGTCGGTCCCAATGAGCAGTTCTTC

D gene: NA
V gene: TRBV2
clone size: few
J gene: TRBJ2-7
CDR3 protein: CASSDMVRGEQYF
CDR3 DNA: TGTGCCAGCAGTGATATGGTTCGGGGCGAGCAGTACTTC

D gene: NA
V gene: TRBV12-3/TRBV12-4
clone size: NA
J gene: TRBJ1-5
CDR3 protein: CASSPPFQPQHF
CDR3 DNA: TGTGCCAGCAGTCCTCCATTTCAGCCCCAGCATTTT

D gene: TRBD2
V gene: TRBV5-1
clone size: NA
J gene: TRBJ2-7
CDR3 protein: CASSLAWLAGKTYEQYF
CDR3 DNA: TGCGCCAGCAGCTTGGCCTGGCTAGCGGGGAAAACCTACGAGCAGTACTTC

D gene: NA
V gene: TRBV28
clone size: NA
J gene: TRBJ2-2
CDR3 protein: CASSSCQGGGELFF
CDR3 DNA: TGTGCCAGCAGTTCCTGCCAGGGGGGTGGGGAGCTGTTTTTT

D gene: NA
V gene: TRBV6-5
clone size: NA
J gene: TRBJ2-1
CDR3 protein: CASSFGQRIYNEQFF
CDR3 DNA: TGTGCCAGCAGTTTCGGACAAAGGATATACAATGAGCAGTTCTTC

D gene: NA
V gene: TRBV10-3
clone size: NA
J gene: TRBJ2-1
CDR3 protein: CAISIDGSYNEQFF
CDR3 DNA: TGTGCCATCAGTATTGACGGGTCCTACAATGAGCAGTTCTTC

D gene: TRBD1
V gene: TRBV28
clone size: NA
J gene: TRBJ2-7
CDR3 protein: CASRGQGDYEQYF
CDR3 DNA: TGTGCCAGCCGGGGACAGGGGGACTACGAGCAGTACTTC

D gene: NA
V gene: TRBV11-2
clone size: NA
J gene: TRBJ2-7
CDR3 protein: CASSLVGGTAYEQYF
CDR3 DNA: TGTGCCAGCAGCTTAGTTGGGGGGACAGCCTACGAGCAGTACTTC

D gene: NA
V gene: TRBV25-1
clone size: NA
J gene: TRBJ2-7
CDR3 protein: CASSEVPHEQYF
CDR3 DNA: TGTGCCAGCAGTGAAGTGCCCCACGAGCAGTACTTC

D gene: NA
V gene: TRBV10-3
clone size: NA
J gene: TRBJ2-1
CDR3 protein: CAISRAGDEQFF
CDR3 DNA: TGTGCCATCAGTCGCGCTGGGGATGAGCAGTTCTTC

D gene: TRBD2
V gene: TRBV11-2
clone size: NA
J gene: TRBJ2-5
CDR3 protein: CASSLDDRRLAGVENEQYF
CDR3 DNA: TGTGCCAGCAGCTTAGACGACCGACGACTAGCGGGAGTGGAGAATGAGCAGTACTTC

D gene: NA
V gene: TRBV11-3
clone size: NA
J gene: TRBJ2-5
CDR3 protein: CASSLGVTRDQETQYF
CDR3 DNA: TGTGCCAGCAGCTTAGGAGTCACAAGGGACCAAGAGACCCAGTACTTC

D gene: NA
V gene: TRBV29-1
clone size: NA
J gene: TRBJ1-1
CDR3 protein: CSVGGPGTEAFF
CDR3 DNA: TGCAGCGTTGGAGGACCTGGGACTGAAGCTTTCTTT

D gene: NA
V gene: TRBV5-1
clone size: NA
J gene: TRBJ2-7
CDR3 protein: CASSRGTARPDSYEQYF
CDR3 DNA: TGCGCCAGCAGCCGCGGGACAGCTCGACCGGATTCCTACGAGCAGTACTTC